This TCR beta chain stems from a study of identical twins. The CDR3 has 14 amino acids. V lost 7 bases and J lost 3; bases outside the gene matches: 3. Germline values: CDR1 LNHDA, CDR2 SQIVND (reference sequence). TCRdb fed the 5' RACE reads into MiXCR, producing one record per CDR3 protein. The top ten hold about 1% of the sample, which has a few hundred thousand distinct CDR3 sequences, about 13% seen once. These data also featured in a second study, about yellow fever vaccine responses in identical twins.

The sequencing input was CD4+ T cells sorted from blood. This TCR was sampled from a woman under 30 in good health. V gene TRBV19 combines with J gene TRBJ2-3; 11 bases line up with TRBD2. DNA for the CDR3: TGTGCCAGTACCGCTAGCGGGGGGACAGATACGCAGTATTTT. Its protein product is CASTASGGTDTQYF.